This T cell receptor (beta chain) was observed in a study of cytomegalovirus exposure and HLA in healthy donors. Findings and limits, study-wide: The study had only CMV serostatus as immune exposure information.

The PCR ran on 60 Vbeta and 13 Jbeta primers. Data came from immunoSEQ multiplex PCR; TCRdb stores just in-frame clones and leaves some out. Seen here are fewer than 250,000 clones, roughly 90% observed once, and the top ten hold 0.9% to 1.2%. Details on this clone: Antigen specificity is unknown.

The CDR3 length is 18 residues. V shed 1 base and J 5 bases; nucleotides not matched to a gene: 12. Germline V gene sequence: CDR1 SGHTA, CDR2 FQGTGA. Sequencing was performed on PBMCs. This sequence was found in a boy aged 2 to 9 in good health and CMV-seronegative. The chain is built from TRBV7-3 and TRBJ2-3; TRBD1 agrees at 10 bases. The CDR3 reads CASSLKDGRQGAGDTQYF. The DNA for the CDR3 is TGTGCCAGCAGCTTAAAGGACGGGAGACAGGGGGCAGGAGATACGCAGTATTTT.